This T cell receptor (beta chain) stems from a study of CD8 T cells in Susac syndrome. This CDR3 has 14 amino acids. Per the germline V gene, CDR1 is SGHRS and CDR2 is YFSETQ. V lost 0 bases and J lost 13; bases outside the gene matches: 11. When the RNA was reverse transcribed, random hexamers were used with an input of about 0.5 to 1 ug. By means of immunoSEQ multiplex PCR, TCR beta CDR3 spanning 54 Vbeta and 13 Jbeta underwent amplification. From the immunoSEQ multiplex PCR reads, TCRdb called clonotypes with MiXCR, one entry per CDR3 protein. Among hundreds of thousands of distinct CDR3 sequences, 70% to 90% were seen once, and the ten largest hold approximately 0.11%.

Source material: CD8+ T cells from PBMCs. The chain recombines TRBV5-1 with TRBJ2-5, with 8 bases matching TRBD2. The source is a human donor with multiple sclerosis. The CDR3 coding sequence is TGCGCCAGCAGCTTGGGGTCTAGCGGGCCGGACTGGTACTTC. It yields the protein CASSLGSSGPDWYF.